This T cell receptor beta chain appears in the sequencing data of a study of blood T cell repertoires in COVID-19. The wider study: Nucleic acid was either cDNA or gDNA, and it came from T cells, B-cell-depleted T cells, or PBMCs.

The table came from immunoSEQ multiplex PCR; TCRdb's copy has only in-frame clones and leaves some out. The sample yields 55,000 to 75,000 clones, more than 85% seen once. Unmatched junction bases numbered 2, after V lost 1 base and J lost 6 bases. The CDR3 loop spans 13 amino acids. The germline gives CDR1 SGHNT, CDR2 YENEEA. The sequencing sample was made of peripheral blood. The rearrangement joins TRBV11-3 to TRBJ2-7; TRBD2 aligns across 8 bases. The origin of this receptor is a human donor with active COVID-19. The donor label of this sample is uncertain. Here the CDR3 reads CASSLAGGREQYF. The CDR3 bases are TGTGCCAGCAGCTTAGCGGGAGGGCGCGAGCAGTACTTC. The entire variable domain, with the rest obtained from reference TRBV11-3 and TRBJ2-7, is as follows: EAGVVQSPRYKIIEKKQPVAFWCNPISGHNTLYWYLQNLGQGPELLIRYENEEAVDDSQLPKDRFSAERLKGVDSTLKIQPAELGDSAVYLCASSLAGGREQYFGPGTRLTVT.